This is a list of T cell receptor beta chains from one sample in a study of T cell responses to AZD1222 COVID-19 vaccine. Repertoires were generated with immunoSEQ multiplex PCR, while TCRdb's copy carries only in-frame clones and drops some. The data contain 150,000 to 200,000 clones, 80% to 95% of them singletons. Sequencing was performed on peripheral blood, taken on day 0 of AZD1222 vaccination. The source is an adult in good health. CDR3s include the opening cysteine and the closing phenylalanine or tryptophan. Fields, in order: clone size, D gene, CDR3 length, V gene, J gene, CDR3 protein, CDR3 DNA. A D gene is named only where the DNA matches it firmly. Rows may omit the clone size; those that give it use once, few, many or a size class.

clone size: -; D gene: -; CDR3 length: 15; V gene: TRBV4-1; J gene: TRBJ1-2; CDR3 protein: CASSQEGPGGYGYTF; CDR3 DNA: TGCGCCAGCAGCCAGGAAGGACCTGGGGGGTATGGCTACACCTTC
clone size: -; D gene: TRBD1; CDR3 length: 14; V gene: TRBV30; J gene: TRBJ2-2; CDR3 protein: CAWRGQGHTGELFF; CDR3 DNA: TGTGCCTGGAGAGGACAGGGTCACACCGGGGAGCTGTTTTTT
clone size: -; D gene: -; CDR3 length: 13; V gene: TRBV12-5; J gene: TRBJ2-7; CDR3 protein: CASGPDRGYEQYF; CDR3 DNA: TGTGCTAGTGGTCCGGACAGAGGCTACGAGCAGTACTTC
clone size: -; D gene: TRBD1; CDR3 length: 15; V gene: TRBV5-5; J gene: TRBJ1-4; CDR3 protein: CASSGVGTGDEKLFF; CDR3 DNA: TGTGCCAGCAGCGGAGTCGGGACAGGGGATGAAAAACTGTTTTTT
clone size: -; D gene: TRBD1; CDR3 length: 15; V gene: TRBV7-2; J gene: TRBJ2-3; CDR3 protein: CASSLTGGLTDTQYF; CDR3 DNA: TGTGCCAGCAGCCTAACAGGGGGCCTCACAGATACGCAGTATTTT
clone size: -; D gene: TRBD1; CDR3 length: 14; V gene: TRBV7-8; J gene: TRBJ1-1; CDR3 protein: CASSLPTGVTEAFF; CDR3 DNA: TGTGCCAGCAGCTTACCTACAGGGGTCACTGAAGCTTTCTTT
clone size: few; D gene: -; CDR3 length: 12; V gene: TRBV13; J gene: TRBJ1-1; CDR3 protein: CASSQGGTEAFF; CDR3 DNA: TGTGCCAGCTCCCAAGGGGGAACTGAAGCTTTCTTT
clone size: -; D gene: -; CDR3 length: 15; V gene: TRBV4-2; J gene: TRBJ1-5; CDR3 protein: CASSQDQLNNQPQHF; CDR3 DNA: TGTGCCAGCAGCCAAGATCAGTTGAACAATCAGCCCCAGCATTTT
clone size: -; D gene: -; CDR3 length: 13; V gene: TRBV5-1; J gene: TRBJ2-3; CDR3 protein: CASSSGSTDTQYF; CDR3 DNA: TGCGCCAGCAGCTCGGGGAGCACAGATACGCAGTATTTT
clone size: -; D gene: -; CDR3 length: 17; V gene: TRBV6-2/TRBV6-3; J gene: TRBJ2-1; CDR3 protein: CASSYSTTGLSYNEQFF; CDR3 DNA: TGTGCCAGCAGTTACTCGACGACAGGTTTATCCTACAATGAGCAGTTCTTC
clone size: -; D gene: -; CDR3 length: 13; V gene: TRBV6-5; J gene: TRBJ1-2; CDR3 protein: CASRTEGNYGYTF; CDR3 DNA: TGTGCCAGCAGGACGGAGGGTAACTATGGCTACACCTTC
clone size: -; D gene: TRBD1; CDR3 length: 17; V gene: TRBV7-8; J gene: TRBJ1-2; CDR3 protein: CASSRRGSYGTGYGYTF; CDR3 DNA: TGTGCCAGCAGCCGCCGAGGGTCTTACGGGACAGGGTACGGCTACACCTTC
clone size: -; D gene: TRBD1; CDR3 length: 14; V gene: TRBV5-4; J gene: TRBJ1-3; CDR3 protein: CASSPDRGGNTIYF; CDR3 DNA: TGTGCCAGCAGCCCAGACAGGGGAGGAAACACCATATATTTT
clone size: -; D gene: -; CDR3 length: 15; V gene: TRBV6-6; J gene: TRBJ1-2; CDR3 protein: CASSYVAEGLDGYTF; CDR3 DNA: TGTGCCAGCAGTTACGTCGCGGAGGGGCTTGACGGCTACACCTTC
clone size: once; D gene: -; CDR3 length: 11; V gene: TRBV9; J gene: TRBJ1-5; CDR3 protein: CASMDNQPQHF; CDR3 DNA: TGTGCCAGCATGGACAATCAGCCCCAGCATTTT
clone size: -; D gene: -; CDR3 length: 11; V gene: TRBV28; J gene: TRBJ2-5; CDR3 protein: CASRTGETQYF; CDR3 DNA: TGTGCCAGCAGGACTGGAGAGACCCAGTACTTC
clone size: -; D gene: -; CDR3 length: 14; V gene: TRBV2; J gene: TRBJ2-3; CDR3 protein: CASSDRTGPPTQYF; CDR3 DNA: TGTGCCAGCAGTGACCGCACGGGACCCCCGACGCAGTATTTT
clone size: -; D gene: -; CDR3 length: 14; V gene: TRBV7-9; J gene: TRBJ1-2; CDR3 protein: CASGSGELAYGYTF; CDR3 DNA: TGTGCCAGCGGGTCCGGGGAATTGGCCTATGGCTACACCTTC
clone size: few; D gene: -; CDR3 length: 14; V gene: TRBV3-1/TRBV3-2; J gene: TRBJ2-7; CDR3 protein: CASSQGAITYEQYF; CDR3 DNA: TGTGCCAGCAGCCAAGGTGCGATCACCTACGAGCAGTACTTC
clone size: -; D gene: -; CDR3 length: 13; V gene: TRBV27; J gene: TRBJ1-2; CDR3 protein: CASGVISSHGYTF; CDR3 DNA: TGTGCCAGCGGGGTGATAAGCTCTCATGGCTACACCTTC
clone size: -; D gene: TRBD1; CDR3 length: 18; V gene: TRBV4-3; J gene: TRBJ2-1; CDR3 protein: CASSQGWGPGQGFYEQFF; CDR3 DNA: TGCGCCAGCAGCCAAGGTTGGGGGCCGGGACAGGGGTTCTATGAGCAGTTCTTC
clone size: -; D gene: -; CDR3 length: 14; V gene: TRBV14; J gene: TRBJ2-1; CDR3 protein: CASSQTLVHNEQFF; CDR3 DNA: TGTGCCAGCAGCCAAACGCTAGTGCACAATGAGCAGTTCTTC
clone size: once; D gene: -; CDR3 length: 14; V gene: TRBV19; J gene: TRBJ1-2; CDR3 protein: CASSMVLRNYGYTF; CDR3 DNA: TGTGCCAGTAGTATGGTTTTGAGGAACTATGGCTACACCTTC